The 14 T cell receptor beta chains listed next were all sequenced from one sample in a study of T cell changes during pregnancy in multiple sclerosis. The method was immunoSEQ multiplex PCR; TCRdb's version includes in-frame clones alone and lacks a portion of them. The repertoire holds some 97,000 clones, with over 80% as singletons. The starting material was peripheral blood, obtained after pregnancy. The source is a female donor with multiple sclerosis, enrolled in a pregnancy study.

J is TRBJ2-7 and V is TRBV19, with TRBD2 matching 11 bases. Germline V gene sequence: CDR1 LNHDA, CDR2 SQIVND (reference sequence). CDR3 length: 15 amino acids. Unmatched junction bases numbered 1, after V lost 1 base and J lost 2 bases. CDR3: CASSIGLAGTYEQYF. The CDR3 nucleotides are TGTGCCAGTAGTATAGGACTAGCGGGAACCTACGAGCAGTACTTC.

This chain joins TRBV9 and TRBJ2-1, with D perhaps TRBD1 (6 bases). V lost 4 bases to trimming and J lost 0 bases, with 11 bases between them. The CDR3 is 15 residues long. Germline V gene data show CDR1 as SGDLS and CDR2 as YYNGEE. CDR3 in amino acids: CASSQGQGSYNEQFF. CDR3 coding DNA: TGTGCCAGCAGCCAGGGACAAGGCTCCTACAATGAGCAGTTCTTC.

The chain recombines TRBV5-4 with TRBJ1-6; TRBD1 aligns across 9 bases. J gave up 8 bases and V 0 bases, and 0 bases lay outside the gene matches. The CDR3 spans 14 residues. Germline lookup yields CDR1 SGHNT and CDR2 YYREEE (reference sequence). CDR3 sequence reads: CASSLGDRDSPLHF. DNA for the CDR3: TGTGCCAGCAGCTTGGGGGACAGGGATTCACCCCTCCACTTT.

The genes are TRBV7-3 and TRBJ2-5; D gene ambiguous. The CDR3 length is 14 residues. V was pared by 6 bases and J by 2 bases, with 13 bases between. Germline-derived CDR1 and CDR2 are SGHTA and FQGTGA. In DNA form, the CDR3 reads TGTGCCAGCAGTCTTAGTGGTCCGCAAGAGACCCAGTACTTC. Protein sequence: CASSLSGPQETQYF.

The rearrangement links TRBV18 to TRBJ1-6; TRBD1 agrees at 9 bases. The ends lost 5 bases at V and 8 bases at J; junction bases unmatched: 10. The CDR3 is 16 residues long. Germline values: CDR1 KGHSH, CDR2 LQKENI. The CDR3 region has the DNA TGTGCCAGCTCATCTCAGGGACAGGGTTCCGATTCACCCCTCCACTTT. It specifies CASSSQGQGSDSPLHF.

The gene calls are TRBV28 and TRBJ2-2, with a weak D call TRBD1 (7 bases). The CDR3 consists of 15 residues. Germline V gene data show CDR1 as MDHEN and CDR2 as SYDVKM. V was clipped by 6 bases and J by 4 bases, with 15 bases between them. The DNA of the CDR3 is TGTGCCAGCAGGCCAGGGGGACTGCGCACCGGGGAGCTGTTTTTT. Translating gives CASRPGGLRTGELFF.

This chain links TRBV29-1 with TRBJ1-2; D is uncertain. Per germline, CDR1 SQVTM and CDR2 ANQGSEA. The CDR3 is 14 amino acids. V lost 5 bases to trimming and J lost 5 bases, with 18 bases between them. The CDR3 is CSVIWVEARYGYTF. CDR3 sequence (DNA): TGCAGCGTTATCTGGGTGGAGGCTCGGTATGGCTACACCTTC.

The J gene is TRBJ2-5, the V gene TRBV7-3; 10 positions agree with TRBD2. The CDR3 sequence is 16 residues long. Unmatched junction bases numbered 4, after V lost 2 bases and J lost 1 base. Germline CDR1 SGHTA, CDR2 FQGTGA. The CDR3 region is CASSLGVAGGQETQYF. The CDR3 DNA is TGTGCCAGCAGCTTAGGGGTAGCGGGGGGCCAAGAGACCCAGTACTTC.

The table lists this clone with a count of one. DNA for the CDR3: TGTGCCAGTAGGACAACCGAGGGAGAGCAGTACTTC. Translated, it gives CASRTTEGEQYF. The V call is TRBV19, the J call TRBJ2-7, with D tentatively TRBD2 (5 bases). The CDR3 is 12 residues long. In germline, CDR1 is LNHDA, CDR2 SQIVND (reference sequence). Trimming stripped 6 bases from V and 7 bases from J, with 13 bases between.

This chain links TRBV5-1 with TRBJ2-1, with 14 bases lining up with TRBD2. Germline V gene data show CDR1 as SGHRS and CDR2 as YFSETQ. This CDR3 spans 16 amino acids. V gave up 0 bases and J gave up 7 bases; unmatched junction bases: 3. The CDR3: CASSLGLAGGHNEQFF. The CDR3 DNA reads TGCGCCAGCAGCTTGGGACTAGCGGGAGGGCATAATGAGCAGTTCTTC.

V usage is TRBV2 and J usage is TRBJ2-3; D possibly corresponds to TRBD1 (5 bases). Germline V CDR1 and CDR2: SNHLY, FYNNEI. V lost 9 bases, J lost 5 bases, and 9 bases lay in between. The length of the CDR3 is 11 residues. The CDR3 sequence: CASETEDTQYF. The CDR3 DNA is TGTGCCAGTGAGACAGAAGATACGCAGTATTTT. Variable domain in full (rest from reference TRBV2 and TRBJ2-3): EPEVTQTPSHQVTQMGQEVILRCVPISNHLYFYWYRQILGQKVEFLVSFYNNEISEKSEIFDDQFSVERPDGSNFTLKIRSTKLEDSAMYFCASETEDTQYFGPGTRLTVL.

This clone has just one count. V is TRBV27 and J is TRBJ2-1, with D possibly being TRBD2 (6 bases). CDR1 is MNHEY, CDR2 SMNVEV, per germline (reference sequence). The CDR3 has 15 residues. The V end lost 4 bases, the J end lost 0 bases, and 10 bases lay between the germline ends. The CDR3 loop reads CASSSDGSSYNEQFF. CDR3 nucleotides: TGTGCCAGCAGTTCCGACGGGAGCTCCTACAATGAGCAGTTCTTC.

The chain is built from TRBV6-5 and TRBJ2-5; no definite D call. Germline loops: CDR1 MNHEY, CDR2 SVGAGI. The CDR3 consists of 13 residues. The V end was cut by 2 bases, the J end by 4 bases, with 8 bases between. This CDR3 is CASSYGPRETQYF. The CDR3 DNA reads as TGTGCCAGCAGTTACGGGCCTCGAGAGACCCAGTACTTC.

This chain joins TRBV5-6 and TRBJ2-7, with D possibly matching TRBD2 (6 bases). The CDR3 loop spans 14 amino acids. V lost 4 bases and J 7 bases, leaving 18 bases between the germline ends. CDR1 and CDR2 from the germline V gene are SGHDT and YYEEEE. CDR3 nucleotides: TGTGCCAGCAGCATCGGGACTCCCCCTACGGAGCAGTACTTC. This encodes CASSIGTPPTEQYF.